These 30 T cell receptor beta chains originate from one sample sequenced in a study of cytomegalovirus exposure and HLA in healthy donors (dated by TCRdb to between 2016 and 2019). The library came from the immunoSEQ multiplex PCR assay. TCRdb re-hosts the immuneACCESS table, in-frame sequences only. Its copies lack some clones; in the studies checked, an unresolved V gene accounts for under half of them, and the cause for the rest is not known. In all, the sample holds some 140,000 clones, and roughly 90% of those were seen once. The leading ten clones occupy about a fifth of the sample. The source material was PBMCs. These receptors originate from a man in his late teens or twenties in good health and CMV-seropositive.

Only one count was recorded for this clone. The rearrangement links TRBV11-3 to TRBJ2-1; D is possibly TRBD1 (6 bases). Germline CDR1 and CDR2: SGHNT and YENEEA. Deletions cut 0 bases from V and 4 bases from J, with 13 bases between. This CDR3 contains 16 residues. The CDR3 is CASSLDRGQGYNEQFF. CDR3 in DNA: TGTGCCAGCAGCTTAGACAGGGGCCAGGGATACAATGAGCAGTTCTTC.

The V gene is TRBV9, the J gene TRBJ1-6, with no clear D. This CDR3 has 16 amino acids. Per the germline V gene, CDR1 is SGDLS and CDR2 is YYNGEE. V was clipped by 0 bases and J by 5 bases, with 12 bases between them. The CDR3 DNA sequence: TGTGCCAGCAGCGTAGGTCGGCAGACTAATAATTCACCCCTCCACTTT. Residues: CASSVGRQTNNSPLHF.

This chain links TRBV2 with TRBJ1-1; 7 positions agree with TRBD1. The CDR3 has 13 residues. The trim removed 6 bases at V and 1 base at J, leaving 2 bases unmatched. Germline V gene data show CDR1 as SNHLY and CDR2 as FYNNEI. CDR3 coding DNA: TGTGCCAGCAGAGGGGGCAGGAACACTGAAGCTTTCTTT. This codes for CASRGGRNTEAFF.

The chain employs TRBV6-5 and TRBJ1-2; tentatively, D is TRBD1 (5 bases). Trimming left V 0 bases short and J 2 bases short, with 13 bases between. The CDR3 covers 16 residues. The germline CDR1 and CDR2 sequences are MNHEY and SVGAGI. CDR3 sequence: CASSYSIGAANYGYTF. CDR3 DNA sequence: TGTGCCAGCAGTTACTCGATAGGGGCAGCCAACTATGGCTACACCTTC.

The chain employs TRBV10-1 and TRBJ1-5, with TRBD1 matching over 8 bases. Germline V CDR1 and CDR2: WNHNN, SYGVQD (reference sequence). The V gene end was trimmed by 6 bases and the J gene end by 2 bases; junction bases not matched to a gene: 3. The CDR3 loop spans 14 amino acids. CDR3 in DNA: TGCGCCAGCAGGACAGGGGAAGGCAATCAGCCCCAGCATTTT. The encoded protein is CASRTGEGNQPQHF.

V usage is TRBV5-1 and J usage is TRBJ1-4; TRBD1 agrees at 7 bases. The germline V gene has CDR1 SGHRS and CDR2 YFSETQ. J lost 4 bases, V lost 4 bases, and 4 bases had no gene match. This CDR3 contains 14 residues. CDR3 loop: CASSVDRDNEKLFF. The CDR3 region has the DNA TGCGCCAGCAGCGTTGACAGGGATAATGAAAAACTGTTTTTT.

This clone has only one observation. This chain connects TRBV5-1 to TRBJ2-3, with 13 positions matching TRBD2. The CDR3 is made up of 16 amino acids. Germline V gives CDR1 SGHRS, CDR2 YFSETQ. Trimming took 4 bases from V and 2 from J; bases not matched to a gene: 4. DNA of the CDR3: TGCGCCAGCAGCATAACTAGCGGGAGGGCCACAGATACGCAGTATTTT. It translates to CASSITSGRATDTQYF.

This sequence joins TRBV6-4 and TRBJ2-1; TRBD2 matches at 9 bases. CDR3 length: 14 amino acids. Germline trimming cut 7 bases from V and 4 bases from J; bases unmatched to any gene: 5. The germline CDR1 and CDR2 sequences are MRHNA and SNTAGT. The CDR3 loop reads CASKVTSGYNEQFF. For the CDR3, the DNA is TGTGCCAGCAAAGTTACTAGCGGGTACAATGAGCAGTTCTTC.

V gene TRBV5-1 combines with J gene TRBJ2-1, with 8 bases fitting TRBD2. CDR1 is SGHRS, CDR2 YFSETQ, per germline. Losses at the gene ends were 3 bases for V and 4 bases for J; bases not matched to a gene: 6. CDR3 length: 15 residues. Here the CDR3 DNA reads TGCGCCAGCAGCTCCAATAGCGGGGCTTACAATGAGCAGTTCTTC. This gives the protein CASSSNSGAYNEQFF.

The chain joins TRBV14 to TRBJ1-1; weak D call: TRBD1 (5 bases). Germline values: CDR1 SGHDN, CDR2 FVKESK. This CDR3 is 13 amino acids long. Trimming removed 6 bases from V and 1 base from J, with 9 bases in between. The CDR3 is CASSYGQNTEAFF. The CDR3 bases are TGTGCCAGCAGTTACGGACAGAACACTGAAGCTTTCTTT.

J is TRBJ2-1 and V is TRBV7-7; 11 bases match TRBD1. Germline trimming cut 1 base from V and 10 bases from J; bases unmatched to any gene: 3. The CDR3 consists of 14 residues. Germline assignment: CDR1 SSHAT and CDR2 FNYEAQ (reference sequence). CDR3: CASSLGTGGVEQFF. CDR3 sequence (DNA): TGTGCCAGCAGCTTAGGGACAGGGGGCGTGGAGCAGTTCTTC.

The rearrangement joins TRBV11-2 to TRBJ2-1; 7 bases fit TRBD1. The CDR3 extends over 15 amino acids. V lost 5 bases and J lost 7; bases outside the gene matches: 11. The germline CDR1 and CDR2 sequences are SGHAT and FQNNGV. CDR3 sequence: CASSPVKGARNEQFF. The CDR3 region has the DNA TGTGCCAGCAGCCCCGTAAAGGGGGCCAGGAATGAGCAGTTCTTC. The complete variable domain, with remaining parts taken from reference TRBV11-2 and TRBJ2-1, reads EAGVAQSPRYKIIEKRQSVAFWCNPISGHATLYWYQQILGQGPKLLIQFQNNGVVDDSQLPKDRFSAERLKGVDSTLKIQPAKLEDSAVYLCASSPVKGARNEQFFGPGTRLTVL.

J is TRBJ2-3 and V is TRBV6-4, with 11 nucleotides matching TRBD2. V dropped 6 bases and J dropped 3; count of bases not matched to a gene: 5. Germline loops: CDR1 MRHNA, CDR2 SNTAGT. CDR3 length: 15 amino acids. The CDR3 nucleotides read TGTGCCAGCAGCCCACTAGCGGGGGAAACAGATACGCAGTATTTT. This translates into CASSPLAGETDTQYF.

V is TRBV5-6 and J is TRBJ2-7, with 11 bases lining up with TRBD1. Germline V CDR1 and CDR2: SGHDT, YYEEEE. Trimming took 2 bases from V and 3 from J; bases not matched to a gene: 4. This CDR3 is built from 15 residues. The CDR3 nucleotides are TGTGCCAGCAGCTTTGGGACAGGGGGTGTCTACGAGCAGTACTTC. Translating it yields CASSFGTGGVYEQYF. Drawing the rest from reference TRBV5-6 and TRBJ2-7, the complete variable domain is DAGVTQSPTHLIKTRGQQVTLRCSPKSGHDTVSWYQQALGQGPQFIFQYYEEEERQRGNFPDRFSGHQFPNYSSELNVNALLLGDSALYLCASSFGTGGVYEQYFGPGTRLTVT.

This chain uses TRBV6-5 with TRBJ2-7; a possible D gene is TRBD2 (5 bases). The V end lost 0 bases, the J end lost 5 bases, and 11 bases lay between the germline ends. CDR3 size: 14 residues. The germline V gene has CDR1 MNHEY and CDR2 SVGAGI. The CDR3 is CASSYSSPADEQYF. CDR3 DNA sequence: TGTGCCAGCAGTTACTCGTCCCCAGCGGACGAGCAGTACTTC.

The chain couples TRBV7-2 to TRBJ1-2; D not certain. The germline V gene encodes CDR1 SGHTA and CDR2 FQGNSA. Trimming removed 3 bases at V and 2 bases at J, with 19 bases between. This CDR3 region has 17 residues. The CDR3 bases are TGTGCCAGCAGCTTCTCAGCAGGCCGGTTAGTGAACTATGGCTACACCTTC. Amino acids: CASSFSAGRLVNYGYTF.

The rearrangement joins TRBV4-1 to TRBJ1-4; D is unclear. V lost 4 bases to trimming and J lost 6 bases, with 15 bases between them. The CDR3 consists of 15 residues. CDR1 and CDR2 (germline): MGHRA, YSYEKL. CDR3 nucleotides: TGCGCCAGCAGCCCCTCAACGCCGGGGTATGAAAAACTGTTTTTT. Residues: CASSPSTPGYEKLFF.

The chain couples TRBV6-5 to TRBJ1-4; 10 bases match TRBD1. CDR3 length: 16 residues. The V gene's germline CDR1 is MNHEY and CDR2 SVGAGI. The junction had 3 bases not matched to a gene; V was cut back by 4 bases and J by 1 base. The CDR3 DNA is TGTGCCAGCAGTTTTGACAGGGGGCGAACTAATGAAAAACTGTTTTTT. As protein: CASSFDRGRTNEKLFF.

The genes are TRBV5-1 and TRBJ2-3; TRBD2 aligns across 11 bases. Germline assignment: CDR1 SGHRS and CDR2 YFSETQ. This CDR3 spans 19 amino acids. V trimming: 4 bases; J trimming: 2 bases; junction bases outside the gene matches: 15. This CDR3 reads CASSGRTSGGYPHTDTQYF. CDR3 DNA sequence: TGCGCCAGCAGCGGGCGCACTAGCGGGGGTTACCCCCACACAGATACGCAGTATTTT.

The chain has TRBV6-5 and TRBJ2-5, with TRBD1 identical over 7 bases. The germline CDR1 and CDR2 sequences are MNHEY and SVGAGI. This CDR3 contains 15 residues. V dropped 7 bases and J dropped 2; count of bases not matched to a gene: 10. The CDR3 coding sequence is TGTGCCAGCACCGATGACAGGGACCTACAAGAGACCCAGTACTTC. It specifies CASTDDRDLQETQYF.

This clone was observed once. CDR3 sequence: CASSPDRPPYEQYF. CDR3 coding DNA: TGTGCCAGTAGTCCCGACAGACCACCCTACGAGCAGTACTTC. The chain links TRBV19 to TRBJ2-7; a possible D gene is TRBD1 (5 bases). V lost 5 bases and J 2 bases, leaving 13 bases between the germline ends. CDR1 is LNHDA and CDR2 is SQIVND in the germline V gene (reference sequence). This CDR3 spans 14 amino acids.

This clone was observed once. The rearrangement uses TRBV6-5 and TRBJ2-7; 9 bases match TRBD2. Looked up from germline, CDR1 is MNHEY and CDR2 is SVGAGI. V shed 0 bases, J shed 7 bases, and the junction held 10 bases outside the gene matches. The CDR3 extends over 16 amino acids. CDR3 in amino acids: CASSYSRAGGPREQYF. The CDR3 DNA follows: TGTGCCAGCAGTTACTCGCGCGCGGGAGGGCCTAGGGAGCAGTACTTC.

The chain uses TRBV19 and TRBJ1-2; no definite D call. From germline, CDR1 is LNHDA and CDR2 SQIVND (reference sequence). The CDR3 covers 15 residues. Trimming took 0 bases from V and 4 from J, leaving 12 bases between them. The CDR3 spells CASSIDQPGSYGYTF. The CDR3, as DNA: TGTGCCAGTAGTATAGATCAACCCGGGTCCTATGGCTACACCTTC. Based on the CDR3 plus reference TRBV19 and TRBJ1-2, the full variable domain is DGGITQSPKYLFRKEGQNVTLSCEQNLNHDAMYWYRQDPGQGLRLIYYSQIVNDFQKGDIAEGYSVSREKKESFPLTVTSAQKNPTAFYLCASSIDQPGSYGYTFGSGTRLTVV.

This clone was picked up one time. V and J are TRBV7-8 and TRBJ2-7; 7 nucleotides align to TRBD1. Looked up from germline, CDR1 is SGHVS and CDR2 is FQNEAQ. This CDR3 spans 14 amino acids. V trimming: 5 bases; J trimming: 2 bases; junction bases outside the gene matches: 6. The CDR3 DNA sequence: TGTGCCAGCAGCCCCAGGGACAGCGCCTACGAGCAGTACTTC. Translation gives CASSPRDSAYEQYF.

This rearrangement joins TRBV20-1 to TRBJ1-4; D not certain. The CDR3 is 10 amino acids. CDR1 is DFQATT, CDR2 SNEGSKA, per germline (reference sequence). V shed 6 bases and J shed 6 bases, with 5 bases lying between them. CDR3 region: CSAADEKLFF. The DNA for the CDR3 is TGCAGTGCCGCAGATGAAAAACTGTTTTTT.

This chain connects TRBV7-9 to TRBJ2-1, with 11 bases matching TRBD1. Unmatched junction bases numbered 7, after V lost 5 bases and J lost 7 bases. Germline V gives CDR1 SEHNR, CDR2 FQNEAQ (reference sequence). This CDR3 contains 15 residues. CDR3 DNA sequence: TGTGCCAGCAGCCAAGGACAGGGGGCGCGGAATGAGCAGTTCTTC. Amino acids: CASSQGQGARNEQFF.

A note on this clone: The same CDR3 arises from other DNA sequences in this sample as well. The DNA for the CDR3 is TGCAGCGGACTACAGGGCTCTGAGCAGTTCTTC. Its protein is CSGLQGSEQFF. This chain uses TRBV29-1 with TRBJ2-1; the D gene is possibly TRBD1 (6 bases). Trimming stripped 7 bases from V and 9 bases from J, with 13 bases between. Germline V gene data show CDR1 as SQVTM and CDR2 as ANQGSEA. This CDR3 region has 11 residues.

A single count supports this clone. Other nucleotide sequences from this sample produce the same CDR3. The chain joins TRBV7-2 to TRBJ2-2; no clear D gene. V was shortened by 4 bases and J by 3 bases, with 3 bases between the two germline ends. Germline V gene sequence: CDR1 SGHTA, CDR2 FQGNSA. The CDR3 extends over 12 amino acids. Here the CDR3 DNA reads TGTGCCAGCAGCTCGTACACCGGGGAGCTGTTTTTT. It encodes CASSSYTGELFF.

This clone was picked up a small number of times. This sequence joins TRBV12-5 and TRBJ1-6; 8 nucleotides align to TRBD1. In germline, CDR1 is LGHNT, CDR2 FRNRAP. The CDR3 runs 14 residues. Trimming cost V 6 bases and J 10 bases; bases outside gene matches: 8. The CDR3 bases are TGTGCTAGTGGACTACAGGGGGAGAACTCACCCCTCCACTTT. It codes for CASGLQGENSPLHF.

The chain joins TRBV29-1 to TRBJ2-1; 7 nucleotides align to TRBD2. The CDR3 has 14 amino acids. V shed 2 bases, J shed 2 bases, and the junction held 3 bases outside the gene matches. Germline CDR1 and CDR2: SQVTM and ANQGSEA. CDR3 amino acids: CSVEKGGPYNEQFF. In DNA, the CDR3 is TGCAGCGTTGAAAAGGGAGGGCCCTACAATGAGCAGTTCTTC.